This entry lists 11 T cell receptor beta chains sequenced from one sample in a study of blood T cell repertoires in COVID-19. The data were produced by immunoSEQ multiplex PCR, yet TCRdb's version contains in-frame clones alone and is incomplete. The data contain more than 300,000 clones, around 87% of them singletons. The sequenced sample consisted of PBMCs or T cells enriched from blood (not recorded which). Every receptor here comes from a man aged 40-49 years in a cohort exposed to, infected with or recovered from COVID-19 (not recorded which).

The CDR3 sequence is CASSPRGLHGYTF. The CDR3, as DNA: TGTGCCAGCAGCCCAAGGGGGTTACATGGCTACACCTTC. This rearrangement joins TRBV7-8 to TRBJ1-2; weak D call: TRBD1 (6 bases). Germline CDR1 and CDR2: SGHVS and FQNEAQ. This CDR3 comprises 13 residues. Trimming took 5 bases from V and 6 from J, leaving 13 bases between them. Looking up the rest from reference TRBV7-8 and TRBJ1-2 gives the full variable domain: GAGVSQSPRYKVAKRGQDVALRCDPISGHVSLFWYQQALGQGPEFLTYFQNEAQLDKSGLPSDRFFAERPEGSVSTLKIQRTQQEDSAVYLCASSPRGLHGYTFGSGTRLTVV.

This clone was found a few times. The chain carries TRBV5-1 and TRBJ2-2; 9 nucleotides line up with TRBD2. The CDR3 runs to 15 residues. Germline CDR1 SGHRS, CDR2 YFSETQ. Losses at the gene ends were 4 bases for V and 3 bases for J; bases not matched to a gene: 4. CDR3 coding DNA: TGCGCCAGCAGCGGTAGCGGGAGAGACACCGGGGAGCTGTTTTTT. This gives the protein CASSGSGRDTGELFF.

The chain joins TRBV30 to TRBJ2-3; the match to TRBD2 covers 10 bases. The CDR3 consists of 14 residues. The V and J ends lost 4 bases and 1 base, in that order; junction bases with no gene match: 2. Germline values: CDR1 GTSNPN, CDR2 SVGIG (reference sequence). CDR3 in amino acids: CAWTSGSRTDTQYF. The CDR3 bases are TGTGCCTGGACTAGCGGGAGCCGCACAGATACGCAGTATTTT.

This sequence joins TRBV2 and TRBJ1-2; tentatively, D is TRBD1 (6 bases). Germline lookup yields CDR1 SNHLY and CDR2 FYNNEI. The germline V and J ends were trimmed by 4 bases and 8 bases, with 11 bases remaining between them. The length of the CDR3 is 12 residues. CDR3 residues: CASSVAGAGYTF. The DNA of the CDR3 is TGTGCCAGCAGTGTCGCGGGGGCCGGCTACACCTTC.

This clone appeared once. This rearrangement joins TRBV28 to TRBJ2-1, with TRBD2 identical over 11 bases. Germline CDR1 reads MDHEN; CDR2 reads SYDVKM. The CDR3 has 19 amino acids. The V and J ends lost 2 bases and 2 bases, in that order; junction bases with no gene match: 11. CDR3 loop: CASSLMGGLAGGTYNEQFF. The CDR3 coding sequence is TGTGCCAGCAGTTTAATGGGGGGGCTAGCGGGAGGAACCTACAATGAGCAGTTCTTC. The full variable domain, with the rest looked up from reference TRBV28 and TRBJ2-1, is DVKVTQSSRYLVKRTGEKVFLECVQDMDHENMFWYRQDPGLGLRLIYFSYDVKMKEKGDIPEGYSVSREKKERFSLILESASTNQTSMYLCASSLMGGLAGGTYNEQFFGPGTRLTVL.

This chain uses TRBV5-1 with TRBJ2-2; TRBD2 matches 13 bases. This CDR3 has 16 amino acids. Trimming cost V 4 bases and J 7 bases; bases outside gene matches: 7. Germline V lookup: CDR1 SGHRS, CDR2 YFSETQ. CDR3 sequence: CASSKGLAGDGGELFF. CDR3 DNA: TGCGCCAGCAGCAAAGGACTAGCGGGAGACGGCGGGGAGCTGTTTTTT.

This sequence joins TRBV7-2 and TRBJ2-5; 14 nucleotides align to TRBD2. Germline CDR1 and CDR2: SGHTA and FQGNSA. The V segment lost 1 base and the J segment 4 bases; nucleotides outside the gene matches: 5. The CDR3 extends over 17 amino acids. CDR3: CASSLVGTSGRGETQYF. The CDR3 DNA reads as TGTGCCAGCAGCTTAGTCGGGACTAGCGGGAGAGGAGAGACCCAGTACTTC.

The chain is built from TRBV6-1 and TRBJ1-2; 11 bases are shared with TRBD1. This CDR3 has 14 amino acids. With 3 bases clipped from V and 8 bases from J, the junction kept 5 bases outside the gene matches. CDR1 and CDR2 (germline): MNHNS, SASEGT. The CDR3 sequence: CASSEGTGGEGYTF. CDR3 in DNA: TGTGCCAGCAGTGAGGGGACAGGGGGAGAAGGCTACACCTTC.

The chain joins TRBV7-2 to TRBJ2-2; TRBD1 matches 8 bases. CDR3 length: 15 amino acids. Germline V gene lookup returns CDR1 SGHTA and CDR2 FQGNSA. The J segment lost 4 bases and the V segment lost 6 bases, leaving 7 bases of the junction unmatched. This CDR3 reads CASRRTGTATGELFF. The CDR3 DNA reads TGTGCCAGCAGACGGACAGGGACGGCCACCGGGGAGCTGTTTTTT.

J is TRBJ1-4 and V is TRBV6-1, with a possible D match to TRBD1 (5 bases). The CDR3 loop spans 13 amino acids. With 1 base removed from V and 7 bases from J, the gap between germline ends came to 7 bases. CDR1 is MNHNS, CDR2 SASEGT, per germline. The CDR3 loop reads CASSEGGGEKLFF. CDR3 DNA: TGTGCCAGCAGTGAAGGGGGGGGTGAAAAACTGTTTTTT.

The table lists this clone with a count of one. The rearrangement links TRBV5-6 to TRBJ2-7, with no clear D. V lost 2 bases to trimming and J lost 4 bases, with 7 bases between them. Germline-derived CDR1 and CDR2 are SGHDT and YYEEEE. The CDR3 spans 12 residues. DNA of the CDR3: TGTGCCAGCAGCTTTGAGAAATACGAGCAGTACTTC. Its protein product is CASSFEKYEQYF.